These 5 T cell receptor beta chains share one sample of origin, sequenced in a study of radiotherapy plus CTLA-4 blockade in lung cancer. Repertoires were generated with immunoSEQ multiplex PCR, while TCRdb's copy carries only in-frame clones and drops some. The sample has more than 95,000 clones; about 70% are singletons. The sequences come from peripheral blood, collected from a patient treated with radiotherapy plus ipilimumab. The source is a human donor with non-small cell lung cancer who had a partial response to radiotherapy plus ipilimumab. Some clones in this sample may be carry-over from other donors' samples.

V and J are TRBV7-8 and TRBJ2-4; TRBD2 might be the D (5 bases). This CDR3 has 11 residues. CDR1 and CDR2 (germline): SGHVS, FQNEAQ. The germline V and J ends were trimmed by 8 bases and 9 bases, with 11 bases remaining between them. The CDR3 coding sequence is TGTGCCAGCGGCGACGGGATCATTCAGTACTTC. Protein product: CASGDGIIQYF.

The V call is TRBV4-1, the J call TRBJ1-2; the match to TRBD1 covers 10 bases. The J segment lost 4 bases and the V segment lost 0 bases, leaving 5 bases of the junction unmatched. The CDR3 has 16 amino acids. CDR1 is MGHRA, CDR2 YSYEKL, per germline. The CDR3 sequence: CASSQDRQGAGYGYTF. CDR3 sequence (DNA): TGCGCCAGCAGCCAAGATCGACAGGGGGCGGGCTATGGCTACACCTTC.

This chain connects TRBV10-2 to TRBJ1-2; possibly TRBD1 for D (6 bases). The CDR3 has 15 residues. With 3 bases removed from V and 1 base from J, the gap between germline ends came to 12 bases. The germline V gene encodes CDR1 WSHSY and CDR2 SAAADI. The CDR3 loop is CASSDLDRNNYGYTF. The DNA of the CDR3 is TGCGCCAGCAGTGATCTGGACAGAAATAACTATGGCTACACCTTC.

The chain joins TRBV29-1 to TRBJ2-1; the match to TRBD2 covers 7 bases. In germline, CDR1 is SQVTM, CDR2 ANQGSEA. The CDR3 has 12 amino acids. The ends lost 3 bases at V and 7 bases at J; junction bases unmatched: 3. The CDR3, as DNA: TGCAGCGTTGATTCGGGGGGAAATGAGCAGTTCTTC. Translating gives CSVDSGGNEQFF.

This chain connects TRBV2 to TRBJ2-5; TRBD1 is a possible D gene (6 bases). Germline assignment: CDR1 SNHLY and CDR2 FYNNEI. The CDR3 contains 15 residues. The V end was cut by 7 bases, the J end by 2 bases, with 17 bases between. CDR3 loop: CASTRLRGQQETQYF. The CDR3 bases are TGTGCCAGCACTCGCCTCCGTGGACAGCAAGAGACCCAGTACTTC.